This T cell receptor beta chain originates from a study of beta chain features in type 1 diabetes. V lost 3 bases and J lost 6, with 10 bases in between. The CDR3 length is 13 residues. Germline loops: CDR1 LNHDA, CDR2 SQIVND (reference sequence). Every sorted population was more than 95% pure. The sequenced template was cDNA made from the entire isolated RNA. Sequencing was performed with immunoSEQ multiplex PCR; in TCRdb, only in-frame clones are kept and a portion is missing. This sample has 300,000 to 450,000 clones, with roughly 13% found just once. Whole-study results and caveats: Relative to healthy donors, patients appeared to have naive, central memory and Treg TCRB repertoires that were more similar. In type 1 diabetes patients, VDJ junctions had fewer insertions; deletions at these junctions were more frequent. Possibly, sequencing cDNA over-represented cells that had high TCR expression levels.

Note on this clone: Its specificity is not known.

The rearrangement links TRBV19 to TRBJ2-3; D gene ambiguous. The origin of this receptor is a man between 18 and 29 years old in good health. The sample consisted of naive CD4+ T cells from blood. This CDR3 is CASSIGYGDTQYF. The CDR3 bases are TGTGCCAGTAGTATTGGTTACGGGGATACGCAGTATTTT.